This is a list of T cell receptor beta chains from one sample in a study of blood T cell repertoires in COVID-19. Measured with immunoSEQ multiplex PCR; TCRdb has only the in-frame clones, and not every one. The data show under 150,000 clones, around nine tenths seen once. The sample consisted of peripheral blood. These receptors were obtained from a woman between 35 and 50 years old with acute or convalescent COVID-19. Both conserved end residues are part of each CDR3. A D gene is named only where the DNA matches it firmly. The size field is filled for only some rows; it gives once, few, many or a size class.

>TRBJ1-5|TRBV6-6|once|.
TGTGCCAGCAGTTACTCGGAGAGGGATCAGCCCCAGCATTTT
CASSYSERDQPQHF
>TRBJ2-3|TRBV10-3|.|TRBD2
TGTGCCATCTCTTCCTTTAGGGCTAGCGGGGGAGGAGATACGCAGTATTTT
CAISSFRASGGGDTQYF
>TRBJ1-1|TRBV5-4|.|TRBD1
TGTGCCAGCAGCAACCGGGACAGGGGGCGTGCCACTGAAGCTTTCTTT
CASSNRDRGRATEAFF
>TRBJ2-1|TRBV5-4|.|TRBD2
TGTGCCAGCAGCCCTGGACTAGCGGGAGTCTACAATGAGCAGTTCTTC
CASSPGLAGVYNEQFF
>TRBJ2-7|TRBV6-6|.|TRBD1
TGTGCCAGCAGTTCTCCAAGGACAGGGGCCTACGAGCAGTACTTC
CASSSPRTGAYEQYF
>TRBJ1-1|TRBV6-5|.|.
TGTGCCAGCAGTTTCAGCCGGGGGATGAACACTGAAGCTTTCTTT
CASSFSRGMNTEAFF
>TRBJ2-3|TRBV9|.|TRBD2
TGTGCCAGCTGCAGCGGGGGGGCGACAGATACGCAGTATTTT
CASCSGGATDTQYF
>TRBJ1-1|TRBV11-2|.|.
TGTGCCAGCAGCTCTCAGGCCTCTGAAGCTTTCTTT
CASSSQASEAFF
>TRBJ1-1|TRBV7-2|.|.
TGTGCCAGCAGCTTTGGAGGGTTCAGCACTGAAGCTTTCTTT
CASSFGGFSTEAFF
>TRBJ1-2|TRBV30|.|.
TGTGCCTGGAGACAGGGCGTCTATGGCTACACCTTC
CAWRQGVYGYTF
>TRBJ1-1|TRBV2|.|TRBD1
TGTGCCAGCATGGGACAGCTGAACACTGAAGCTTTCTTT
CASMGQLNTEAFF
>TRBJ1-2|TRBV18|.|.
TGTGCCAGCTCACGGACACAGGAAAACTATGGCTACACCTTC
CASSRTQENYGYTF
>TRBJ1-2|TRBV19|.|TRBD1
TGTGCCAGTAGTATTCTAAGACAGGGGGCGCGAACCTATGGCTACACCTTC
CASSILRQGARTYGYTF
>TRBJ2-1|TRBV6-4|few|.
TGTGCCAGCAGTGCTGGGACTGACTACAATGAGCAGTTCTTC
CASSAGTDYNEQFF
>TRBJ2-2|TRBV19|.|TRBD2
TGTGCCAGTAGTCTGGGACTAGCGGGGGCGAACACCGGGGAGCTGTTTTTT
CASSLGLAGANTGELFF
>TRBJ1-2|TRBV30|few|.
TGTGCCTGGAGTGGCGGGGCTGCCGGCTACACCTTC
CAWSGGAAGYTF
>TRBJ1-2|TRBV7-8|.|.
TGTGCCAGCAGCTTAGTCGCAGGGAATAATGGCTACACCTTC
CASSLVAGNNGYTF
>TRBJ1-3|TRBV9|.|.
TGTGCCAGCAGCGTCAGGGATGCTGGAAACACCATATATTTT
CASSVRDAGNTIYF
>TRBJ2-2|TRBV27|.|.
TGTGCCAGCAGTACCTCACAGGGTCCCGAGACCGGGGAGCTGTTTTTT
CASSTSQGPETGELFF
>TRBJ2-7|TRBV5-1|.|TRBD1
TGCGCCAGCAGCTTGGTAGGGGGCAGGGGCTACGAGCAGTACTTC
CASSLVGGRGYEQYF
>TRBJ1-5|TRBV15|.|.
TGTGCCACCAGCAGAGACCTAGGTCAGCCCCAGCATTTT
CATSRDLGQPQHF
>TRBJ2-7|TRBV7-9|.|.
TGTGCCAGCAGCCACCGGGACTCCTACGAGCAGTACTTC
CASSHRDSYEQYF
>TRBJ2-1|TRBV9|.|.
TGTGCCAGCAGCCTAAAGAGTGGACAAAAGGCTGAGCAGTTCTTC
CASSLKSGQKAEQFF
>TRBJ2-2|TRBV4-3|.|.
TGCGCCAGCAGCCAGGAGACGGGGAGGACCGGGGAGCTGTTTTTT
CASSQETGRTGELFF
>TRBJ1-1|TRBV3-1/TRBV3-2|.|.
TGTGCCAGCAGCCAAGATCAGGGTACTGAAGCTTTCTTT
CASSQDQGTEAFF
>TRBJ1-5|TRBV5-1|.|.
TGCGCCAGCAGCCGCGGGGGGGGCAATCAGCCCCAGCATTTT
CASSRGGGNQPQHF
>TRBJ2-2|TRBV7-3|once|TRBD1
TGTGCCAGCAGCTTGCTGGGGACAGGGGGGCTGTTTTTT
CASSLLGTGGLFF
>TRBJ2-1|TRBV3-1/TRBV3-2|once|.
TGTGCCAGCAGCCAAAGGGCCCGGGGTAATGAGCAGTTCTTC
CASSQRARGNEQFF
>TRBJ1-1|TRBV5-6|.|TRBD1
TGTGCCAGCAGCCGCGACAGGGGCACTGAAGCTTTCTTT
CASSRDRGTEAFF
>TRBJ2-1|TRBV5-4|.|.
TGTGCCAGCAGCTGGGGACTCCATTCTTACAATGAGCAGTTCTTC
CASSWGLHSYNEQFF
>TRBJ1-2|TRBV7-2|.|.
TGTGCCAGCAGCTTAGATTGGCGGGCCGCCGGCTATGGCTACACCTTC
CASSLDWRAAGYGYTF
>TRBJ2-1|TRBV4-3|.|.
TGCGCCAGCAGCCAACGCGGCGGGTACAATGAGCAGTTCTTC
CASSQRGGYNEQFF
>TRBJ2-7|TRBV6-2/TRBV6-3|.|.
TGTGCCAGCAGTTACTCTACCCAGCGGGCATATTCCTACGAGCAGTACTTC
CASSYSTQRAYSYEQYF
>TRBJ2-7|TRBV6-2/TRBV6-3|once|TRBD2
TGTGCCAGCAAGTACTCTAGCGGAAGTTCCTACGAGCAGTACTTC
CASKYSSGSSYEQYF
>TRBJ2-6|TRBV28|once|TRBD2
TGTGCCAGCAGTTTATGGCGGGGGGGTTCTGGGGCCAACGTCCTGACTTTC
CASSLWRGGSGANVLTF
>TRBJ1-3|TRBV5-1|.|.
TGCGCCAGCAGCTTGGGGACAGTCTCTGGAAACACCATATATTTT
CASSLGTVSGNTIYF
>TRBJ1-1|TRBV11-2|few|.
TGTGCCAGCAGCTTAGTCATGAGGGGGACTGAAGCTTTCTTT
CASSLVMRGTEAFF